This T cell receptor beta chain was obtained from a study of blood T cell repertoires in COVID-19. The CDR3 consists of 17 residues. V lost 1 base to trimming and J lost 3 bases; unmatched junction nucleotides: 12. Produced via immunoSEQ multiplex PCR; TCRdb's table is partial and in-frame only. This table has around 28,000 clones, approximately 89% appearing once. The material sequenced was peripheral blood. The sequence derives from a man older than 75 with acute or convalescent COVID-19. The chain couples TRBV5-3 to TRBJ2-7; 8 bases are a match to TRBD2. TRBV5-3 carries the ORF label, with uncertain function. Here the CDR3 reads CARSLYTSGSPYYEQYF. DNA of the CDR3: TGTGCCAGAAGCTTGTATACCAGCGGGAGTCCGTACTACGAGCAGTACTTC.